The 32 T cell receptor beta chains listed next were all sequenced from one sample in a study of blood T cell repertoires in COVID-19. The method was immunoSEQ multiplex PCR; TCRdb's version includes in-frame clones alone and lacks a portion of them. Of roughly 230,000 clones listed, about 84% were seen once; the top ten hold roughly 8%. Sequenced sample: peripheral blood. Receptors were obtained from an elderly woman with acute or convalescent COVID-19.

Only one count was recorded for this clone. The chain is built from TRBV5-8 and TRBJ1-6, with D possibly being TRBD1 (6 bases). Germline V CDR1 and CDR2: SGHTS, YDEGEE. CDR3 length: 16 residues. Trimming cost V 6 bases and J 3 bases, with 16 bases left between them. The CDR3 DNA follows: TGTGCCAGCATCTACGGGGGGCGCTTCTATAATTCACCCCTCCACTTT. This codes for CASIYGGRFYNSPLHF.

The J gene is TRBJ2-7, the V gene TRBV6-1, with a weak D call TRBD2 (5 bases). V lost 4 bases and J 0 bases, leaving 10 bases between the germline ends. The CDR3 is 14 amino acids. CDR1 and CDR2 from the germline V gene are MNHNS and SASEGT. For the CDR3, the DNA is TGTGCCAGCAGTGTTACTAGTTCCTCCTACGAGCAGTACTTC. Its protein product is CASSVTSSSYEQYF.

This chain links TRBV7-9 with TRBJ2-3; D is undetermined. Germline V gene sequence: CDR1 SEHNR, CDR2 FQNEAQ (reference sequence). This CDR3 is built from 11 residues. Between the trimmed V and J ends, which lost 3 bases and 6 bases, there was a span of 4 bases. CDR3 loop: CASSFSDTQYF. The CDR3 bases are TGTGCCAGCAGCTTCTCGGATACGCAGTATTTT.

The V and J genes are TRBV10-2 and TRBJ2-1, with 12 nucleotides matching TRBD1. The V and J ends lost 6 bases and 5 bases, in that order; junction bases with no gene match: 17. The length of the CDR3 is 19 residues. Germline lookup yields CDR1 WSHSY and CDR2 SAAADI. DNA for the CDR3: TGCGCCAGCAGGGGGGACAGGGGGCGAATAGCGGGAGTCCACAATGAGCAGTTCTTC. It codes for CASRGDRGRIAGVHNEQFF.

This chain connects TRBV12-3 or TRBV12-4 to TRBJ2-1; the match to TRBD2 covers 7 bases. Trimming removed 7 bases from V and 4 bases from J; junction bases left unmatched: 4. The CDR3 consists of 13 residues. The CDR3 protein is CASNIGGYNEQFF. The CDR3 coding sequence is TGTGCCAGCAACATCGGGGGGTACAATGAGCAGTTCTTC.

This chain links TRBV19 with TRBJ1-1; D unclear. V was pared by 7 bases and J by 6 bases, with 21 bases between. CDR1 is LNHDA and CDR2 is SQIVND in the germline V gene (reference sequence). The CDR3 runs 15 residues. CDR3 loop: CASTTPGRKYAEAFF. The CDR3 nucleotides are TGTGCCAGTACCACGCCCGGCAGGAAATACGCTGAAGCTTTCTTT.

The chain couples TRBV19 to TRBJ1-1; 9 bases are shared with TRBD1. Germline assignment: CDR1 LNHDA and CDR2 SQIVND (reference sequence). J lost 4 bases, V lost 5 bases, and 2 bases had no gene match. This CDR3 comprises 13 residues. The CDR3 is CASSPGQGTEAFF. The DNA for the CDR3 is TGTGCCAGTAGTCCGGGACAGGGCACTGAAGCTTTCTTT.

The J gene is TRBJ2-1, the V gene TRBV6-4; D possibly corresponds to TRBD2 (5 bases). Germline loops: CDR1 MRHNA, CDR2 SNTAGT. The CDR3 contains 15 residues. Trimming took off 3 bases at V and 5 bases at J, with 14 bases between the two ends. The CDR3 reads CASSEEAGPNNEQFF. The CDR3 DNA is TGTGCCAGCAGTGAGGAGGCCGGGCCAAACAATGAGCAGTTCTTC.

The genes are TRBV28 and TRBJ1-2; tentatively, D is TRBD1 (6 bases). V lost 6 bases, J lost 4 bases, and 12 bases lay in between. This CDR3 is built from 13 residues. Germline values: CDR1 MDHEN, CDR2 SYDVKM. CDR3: CASSRGQSYGYTF. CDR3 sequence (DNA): TGTGCCAGCAGCCGGGGACAAAGCTATGGCTACACCTTC.

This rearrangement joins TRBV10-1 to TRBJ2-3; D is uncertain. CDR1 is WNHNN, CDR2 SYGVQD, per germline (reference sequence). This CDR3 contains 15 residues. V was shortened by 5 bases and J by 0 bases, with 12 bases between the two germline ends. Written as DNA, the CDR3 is TGCGCCAGCAGTAGAACAGCAACAAGCACAGATACGCAGTATTTT. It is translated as CASSRTATSTDTQYF.

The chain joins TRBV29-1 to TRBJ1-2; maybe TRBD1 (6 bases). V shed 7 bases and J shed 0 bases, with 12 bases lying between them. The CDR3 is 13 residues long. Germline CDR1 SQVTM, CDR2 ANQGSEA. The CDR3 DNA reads TGCAGCGCACAAAGGGGGACTAACTATGGCTACACCTTC. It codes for CSAQRGTNYGYTF.

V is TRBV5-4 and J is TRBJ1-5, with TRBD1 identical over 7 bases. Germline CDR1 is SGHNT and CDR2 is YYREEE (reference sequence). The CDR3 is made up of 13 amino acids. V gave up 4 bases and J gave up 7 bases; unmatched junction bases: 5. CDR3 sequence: CASSPDRTQPQHF. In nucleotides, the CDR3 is TGTGCCAGCAGCCCGGACAGGACCCAGCCCCAGCATTTT.

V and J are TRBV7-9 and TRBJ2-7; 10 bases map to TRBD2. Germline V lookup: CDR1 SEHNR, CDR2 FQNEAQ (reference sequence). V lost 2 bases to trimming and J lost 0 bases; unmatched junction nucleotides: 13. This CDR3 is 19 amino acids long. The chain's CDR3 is CASSLWLSFGTSDSYEQYF. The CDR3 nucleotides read TGTGCCAGCAGCTTATGGTTGAGCTTTGGGACTAGCGACTCCTACGAGCAGTACTTC.

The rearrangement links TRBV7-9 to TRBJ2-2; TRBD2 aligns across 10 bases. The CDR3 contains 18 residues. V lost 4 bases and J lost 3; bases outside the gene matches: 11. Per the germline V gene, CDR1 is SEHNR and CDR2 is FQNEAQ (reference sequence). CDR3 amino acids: CASSSSVTSGAHTGELFF. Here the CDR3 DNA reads TGTGCCAGCAGCTCCTCCGTTACTAGCGGGGCCCACACCGGGGAGCTGTTTTTT.

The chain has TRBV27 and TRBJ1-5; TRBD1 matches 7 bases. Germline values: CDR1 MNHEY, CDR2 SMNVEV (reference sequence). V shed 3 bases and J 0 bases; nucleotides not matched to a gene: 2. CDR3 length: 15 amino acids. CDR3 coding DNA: TGTGCCAGCAGTTTTAGACAGGGTAGCAATCAGCCCCAGCATTTT. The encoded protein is CASSFRQGSNQPQHF.

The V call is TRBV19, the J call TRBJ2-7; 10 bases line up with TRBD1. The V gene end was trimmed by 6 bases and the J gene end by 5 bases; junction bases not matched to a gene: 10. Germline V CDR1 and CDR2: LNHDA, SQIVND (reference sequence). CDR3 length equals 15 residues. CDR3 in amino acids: CASSRGQGGSNEQYF. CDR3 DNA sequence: TGTGCCAGTAGCCGAGGACAGGGGGGTTCGAACGAGCAGTACTTC. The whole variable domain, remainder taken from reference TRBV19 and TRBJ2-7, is DGGITQSPKYLFRKEGQNVTLSCEQNLNHDAMYWYRQDPGQGLRLIYYSQIVNDFQKGDIAEGYSVSREKKESFPLTVTSAQKNPTAFYLCASSRGQGGSNEQYFGPGTRLTVT.

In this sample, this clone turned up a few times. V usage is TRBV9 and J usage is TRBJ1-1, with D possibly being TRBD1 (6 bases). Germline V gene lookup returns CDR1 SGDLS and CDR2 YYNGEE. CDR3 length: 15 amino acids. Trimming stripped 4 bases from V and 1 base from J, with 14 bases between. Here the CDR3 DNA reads TGTGCCAGCAGCCCCCCAGGGGCGAGGAACACTGAAGCTTTCTTT. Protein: CASSPPGARNTEAFF.

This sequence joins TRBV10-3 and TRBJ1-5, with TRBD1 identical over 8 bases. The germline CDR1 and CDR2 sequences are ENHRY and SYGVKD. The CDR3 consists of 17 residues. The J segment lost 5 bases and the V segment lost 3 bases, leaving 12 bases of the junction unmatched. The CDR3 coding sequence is TGTGCCATCAGTGATCGTTATAAGGGGACAGGTGATCAGCCCCAGCATTTT. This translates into CAISDRYKGTGDQPQHF.

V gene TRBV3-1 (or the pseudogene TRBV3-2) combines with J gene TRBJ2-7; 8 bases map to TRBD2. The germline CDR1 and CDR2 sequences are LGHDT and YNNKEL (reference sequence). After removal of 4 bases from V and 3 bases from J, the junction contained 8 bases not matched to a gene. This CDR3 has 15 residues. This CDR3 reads CASSPQGLAGYEQYF. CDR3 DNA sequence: TGTGCCAGCAGCCCCCAGGGTCTAGCGGGCTACGAGCAGTACTTC.

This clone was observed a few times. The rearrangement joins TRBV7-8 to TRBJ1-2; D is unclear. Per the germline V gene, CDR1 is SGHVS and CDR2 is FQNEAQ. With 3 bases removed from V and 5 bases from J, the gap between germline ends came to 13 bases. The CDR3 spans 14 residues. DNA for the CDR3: TGTGCCAGCAGCTTGCGGGGTGCGGATTATGGCTACACCTTC. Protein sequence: CASSLRGADYGYTF.

CDR3 nucleotide sequence: TGTGCCAGCAGCTTACAGGGGAATTCACCCCTCCACTTT. Encoded protein: CASSLQGNSPLHF. This chain joins TRBV5-5 and TRBJ1-6; TRBD1 aligns across 7 bases. CDR1 is SGHKS and CDR2 is YYEKEE in the germline V gene (reference sequence). The junction had 0 bases not matched to a gene; V was cut back by 2 bases and J by 7 bases. The CDR3 spans 13 residues.

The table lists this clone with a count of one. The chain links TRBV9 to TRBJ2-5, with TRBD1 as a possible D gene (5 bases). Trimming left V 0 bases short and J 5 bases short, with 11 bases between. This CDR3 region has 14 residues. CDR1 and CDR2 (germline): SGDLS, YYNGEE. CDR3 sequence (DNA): TGTGCCAGCAGCGTAGGGGCAGGGTTGGAGACCCAGTACTTC. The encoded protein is CASSVGAGLETQYF.

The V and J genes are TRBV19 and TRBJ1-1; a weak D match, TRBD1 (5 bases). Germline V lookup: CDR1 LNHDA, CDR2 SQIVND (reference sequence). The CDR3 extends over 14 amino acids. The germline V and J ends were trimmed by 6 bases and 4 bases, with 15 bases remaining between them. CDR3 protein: CASSGDWGSTEAFF. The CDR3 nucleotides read TGTGCCAGTAGCGGGGACTGGGGGAGCACTGAAGCTTTCTTT.

In DNA form, the CDR3 reads TGTGCCAGCAGACCGGGACTCGATACCGGGGAGCTGTTTTTT. As protein: CASRPGLDTGELFF. V is TRBV6-4 and J is TRBJ2-2; possibly TRBD2 for D (6 bases). Trimming took off 6 bases at V and 5 bases at J, with 13 bases between the two ends. Germline V gene data show CDR1 as MRHNA and CDR2 as SNTAGT. CDR3 length: 14 amino acids.

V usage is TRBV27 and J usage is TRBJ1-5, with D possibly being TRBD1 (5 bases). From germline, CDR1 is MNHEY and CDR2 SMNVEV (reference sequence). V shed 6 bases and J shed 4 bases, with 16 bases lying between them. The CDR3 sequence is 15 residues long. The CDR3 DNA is TGTGCCAGCAGATCTGGATCGGCAGGGAATCAGCCCCAGCATTTT. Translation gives CASRSGSAGNQPQHF.

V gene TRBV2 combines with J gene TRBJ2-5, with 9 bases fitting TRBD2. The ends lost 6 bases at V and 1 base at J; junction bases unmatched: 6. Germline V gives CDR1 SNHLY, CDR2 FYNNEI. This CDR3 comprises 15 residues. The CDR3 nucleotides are TGTGCCAGCAGATACAGCGGGGGGCTCCAAGAGACCCAGTACTTC. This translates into CASRYSGGLQETQYF.

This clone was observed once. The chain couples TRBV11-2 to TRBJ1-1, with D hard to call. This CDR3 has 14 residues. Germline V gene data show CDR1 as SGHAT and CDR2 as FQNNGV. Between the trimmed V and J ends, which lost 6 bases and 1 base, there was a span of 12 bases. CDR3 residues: CASRPEEGNTEAFF. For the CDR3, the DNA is TGTGCCAGCAGGCCCGAGGAGGGGAACACTGAAGCTTTCTTT.

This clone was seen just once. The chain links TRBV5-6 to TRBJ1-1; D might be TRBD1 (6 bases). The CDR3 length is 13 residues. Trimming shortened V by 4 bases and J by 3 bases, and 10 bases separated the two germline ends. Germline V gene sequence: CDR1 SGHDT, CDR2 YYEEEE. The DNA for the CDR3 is TGTGCCAGCAGCCCCGGACAGTACACTGAAGCTTTCTTT. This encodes CASSPGQYTEAFF.

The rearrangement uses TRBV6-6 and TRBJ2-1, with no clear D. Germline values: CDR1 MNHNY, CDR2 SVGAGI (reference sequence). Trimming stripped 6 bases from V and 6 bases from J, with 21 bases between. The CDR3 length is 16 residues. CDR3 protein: CASSSIDIYPVNEQFF. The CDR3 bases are TGTGCCAGCAGCTCTATAGACATCTATCCTGTCAATGAGCAGTTCTTC.

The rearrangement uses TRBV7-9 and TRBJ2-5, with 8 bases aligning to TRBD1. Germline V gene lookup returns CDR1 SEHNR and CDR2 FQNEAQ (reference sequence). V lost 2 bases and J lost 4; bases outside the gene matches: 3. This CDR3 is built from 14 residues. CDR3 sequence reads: CASSLPDRGETQYF. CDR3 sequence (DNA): TGTGCCAGCAGCTTACCCGACAGGGGAGAGACCCAGTACTTC.

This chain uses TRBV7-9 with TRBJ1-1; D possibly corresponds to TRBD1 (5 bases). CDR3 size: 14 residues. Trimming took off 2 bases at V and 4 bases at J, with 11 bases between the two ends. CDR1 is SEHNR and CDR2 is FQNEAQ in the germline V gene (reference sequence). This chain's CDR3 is CASSLQLGGTEAFF. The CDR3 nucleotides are TGTGCCAGCAGCTTACAGTTGGGGGGCACTGAAGCTTTCTTT.

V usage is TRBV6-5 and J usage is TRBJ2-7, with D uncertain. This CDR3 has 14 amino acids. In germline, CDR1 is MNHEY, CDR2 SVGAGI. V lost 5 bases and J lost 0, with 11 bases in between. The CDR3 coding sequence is TGTGCCAGCAGTAGCCCTCTATTCTCCTACGAGCAGTACTTC. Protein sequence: CASSSPLFSYEQYF.